This TCR beta chain was identified during a study of T cell changes during pregnancy in multiple sclerosis. The CDR3 is 18 residues long. V was pared by 0 bases and J by 1 base, with 19 bases between. The germline gives CDR1 SGDLS, CDR2 YYNGEE. Clones were sequenced by immunoSEQ multiplex PCR, and TCRdb holds only the in-frame ones, with some missing. The sample consists of over 45,000 clones, 75% to 90% of them appearing once. The sequencing used peripheral blood, collected after pregnancy. V is TRBV9 and J is TRBJ1-2, with D tentatively TRBD1 (6 bases). This clonotype was sampled from a female donor with multiple sclerosis, enrolled in a pregnancy study. The CDR3 DNA reads as TGTGCCAGCAGCGTAGGCCCCACCCGACAGGAGAATAACTATGGCTACACCTTC. Residues: CASSVGPTRQENNYGYTF.